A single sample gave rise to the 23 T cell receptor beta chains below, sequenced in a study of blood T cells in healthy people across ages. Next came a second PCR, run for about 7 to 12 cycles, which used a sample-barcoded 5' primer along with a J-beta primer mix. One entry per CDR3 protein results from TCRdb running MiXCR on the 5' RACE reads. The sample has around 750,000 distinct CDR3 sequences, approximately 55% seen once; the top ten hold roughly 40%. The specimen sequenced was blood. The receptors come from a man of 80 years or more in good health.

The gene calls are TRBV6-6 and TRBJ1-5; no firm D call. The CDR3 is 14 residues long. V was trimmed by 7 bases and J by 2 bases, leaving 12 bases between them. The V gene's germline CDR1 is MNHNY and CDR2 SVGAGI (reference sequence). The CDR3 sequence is CASNPWGGNQPQHF. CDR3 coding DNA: TGTGCCAGCAATCCCTGGGGAGGCAATCAGCCCCAGCATTTT.

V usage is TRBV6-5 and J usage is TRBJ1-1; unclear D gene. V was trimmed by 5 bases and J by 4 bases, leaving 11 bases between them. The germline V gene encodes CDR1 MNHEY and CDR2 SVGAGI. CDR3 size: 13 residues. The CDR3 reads CASSRERITEAFF. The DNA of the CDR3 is TGTGCCAGCAGTAGGGAGCGTATCACTGAAGCTTTCTTT.

The chain's CDR3 is CASSQLARETQYF. CDR3 coding DNA: TGTGCCAGCAGCCAACTAGCGAGGGAGACCCAGTACTTC. J is TRBJ2-5 and V is TRBV3-1; possibly TRBD2 for D (6 bases). Trimming shortened V by 2 bases and J by 5 bases, and 9 bases separated the two germline ends. Germline V CDR1 and CDR2: LGHDT, YNNKEL (reference sequence). This CDR3 has 13 amino acids.

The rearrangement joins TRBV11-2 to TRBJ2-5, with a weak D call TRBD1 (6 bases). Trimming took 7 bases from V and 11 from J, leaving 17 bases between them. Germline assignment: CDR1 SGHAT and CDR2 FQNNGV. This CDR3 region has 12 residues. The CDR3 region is CASIGLAGEQYF. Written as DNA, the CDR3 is TGTGCCAGCATCGGCTTGGCAGGGGAGCAGTACTTC.

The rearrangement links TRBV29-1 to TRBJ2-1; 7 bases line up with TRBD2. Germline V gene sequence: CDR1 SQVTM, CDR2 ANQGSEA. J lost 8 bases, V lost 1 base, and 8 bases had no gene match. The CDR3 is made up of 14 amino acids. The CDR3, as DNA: TGCAGCGTTGAAGGTCAGGGAGGGGTCGATGAGCAGTTCTTC. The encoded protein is CSVEGQGGVDEQFF.

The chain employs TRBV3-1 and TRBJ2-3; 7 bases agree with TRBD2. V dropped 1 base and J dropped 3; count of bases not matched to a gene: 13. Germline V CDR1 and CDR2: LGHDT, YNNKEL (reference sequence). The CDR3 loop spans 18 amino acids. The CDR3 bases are TGTGCCAGCAGCCAAGCGAAGCGGGAAAGGAGTTGGACAGATACGCAGTATTTT. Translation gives CASSQAKRERSWTDTQYF.

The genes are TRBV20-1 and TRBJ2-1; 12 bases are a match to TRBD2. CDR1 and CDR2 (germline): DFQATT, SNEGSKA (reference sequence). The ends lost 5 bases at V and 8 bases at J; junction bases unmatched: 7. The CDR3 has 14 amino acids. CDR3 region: CSAGRLAGVHEQFF. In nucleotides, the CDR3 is TGCAGTGCTGGCAGACTAGCGGGAGTCCATGAGCAGTTCTTC.

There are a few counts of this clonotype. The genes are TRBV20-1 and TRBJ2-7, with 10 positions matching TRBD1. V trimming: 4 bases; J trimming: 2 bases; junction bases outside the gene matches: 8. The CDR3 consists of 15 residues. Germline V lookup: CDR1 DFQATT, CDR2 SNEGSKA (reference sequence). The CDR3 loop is CSAKPGQGWTYEQYF. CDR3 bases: TGCAGTGCTAAGCCGGGACAGGGGTGGACCTACGAGCAGTACTTC.

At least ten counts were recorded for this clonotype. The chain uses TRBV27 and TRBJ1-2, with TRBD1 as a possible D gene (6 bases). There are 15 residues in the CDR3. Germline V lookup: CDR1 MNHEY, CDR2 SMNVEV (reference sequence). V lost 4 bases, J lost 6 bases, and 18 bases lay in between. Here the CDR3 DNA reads TGTGCCAGCAGTTGGCGTCAAGGACAGCTCGATGGCTACACCTTC. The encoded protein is CASSWRQGQLDGYTF.

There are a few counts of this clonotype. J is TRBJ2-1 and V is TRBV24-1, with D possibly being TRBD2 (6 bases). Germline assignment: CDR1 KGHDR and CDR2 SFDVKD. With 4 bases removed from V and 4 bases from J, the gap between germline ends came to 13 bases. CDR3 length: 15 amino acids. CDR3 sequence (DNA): TGTGCCACCAGTGACCCGGGCCGGGAGTACAATGAGCAGTTCTTC. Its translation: CATSDPGREYNEQFF.

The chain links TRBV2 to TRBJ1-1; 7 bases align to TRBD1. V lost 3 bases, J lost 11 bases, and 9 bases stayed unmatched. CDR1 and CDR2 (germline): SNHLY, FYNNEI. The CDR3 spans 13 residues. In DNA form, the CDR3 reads TGTGCCAGCAGTGAGGGACAGCCCGACCTCGCTTTCTTT. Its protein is CASSEGQPDLAFF.

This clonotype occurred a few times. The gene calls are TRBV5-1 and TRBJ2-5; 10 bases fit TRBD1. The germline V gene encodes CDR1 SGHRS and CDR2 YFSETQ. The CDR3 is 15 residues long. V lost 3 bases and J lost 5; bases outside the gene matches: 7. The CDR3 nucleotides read TGCGCCAGCAGCTCGGGACAGGGGAGGATGGAGACCCAGTACTTC. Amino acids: CASSSGQGRMETQYF. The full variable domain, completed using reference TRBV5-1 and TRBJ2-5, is KAGVTQTPRYLIKTRGQQVTLSCSPISGHRSVSWYQQTPGQGLQFLFEYFSETQRNKGNFPGRFSGRQFSNSRSEMNVSTLELGDSALYLCASSSGQGRMETQYFGPGTRLLVL.

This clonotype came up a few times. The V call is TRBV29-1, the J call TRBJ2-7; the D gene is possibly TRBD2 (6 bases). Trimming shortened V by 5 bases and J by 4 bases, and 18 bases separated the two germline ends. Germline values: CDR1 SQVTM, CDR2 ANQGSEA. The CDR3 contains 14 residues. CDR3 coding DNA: TGCAGCGTTATACAACCGGGGAGGCGGTACGAGCAGTACTTC. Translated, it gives CSVIQPGRRYEQYF.

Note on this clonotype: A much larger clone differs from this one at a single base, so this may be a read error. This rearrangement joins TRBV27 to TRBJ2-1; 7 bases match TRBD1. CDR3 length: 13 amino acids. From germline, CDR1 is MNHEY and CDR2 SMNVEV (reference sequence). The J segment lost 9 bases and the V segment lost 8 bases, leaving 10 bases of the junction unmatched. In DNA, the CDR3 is TGTGCCAGCGCCGCCGACAGGGTCGGTGAGCAGTTCTTC. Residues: CASAADRVGEQFF.

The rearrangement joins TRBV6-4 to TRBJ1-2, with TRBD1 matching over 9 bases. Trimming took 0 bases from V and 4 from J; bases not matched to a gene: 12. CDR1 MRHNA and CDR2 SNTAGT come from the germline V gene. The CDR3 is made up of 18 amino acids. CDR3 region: CASSDSINRGQGSYGYTF. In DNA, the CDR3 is TGTGCCAGCAGTGACTCGATTAATCGGGGACAGGGTAGCTATGGCTACACCTTC.

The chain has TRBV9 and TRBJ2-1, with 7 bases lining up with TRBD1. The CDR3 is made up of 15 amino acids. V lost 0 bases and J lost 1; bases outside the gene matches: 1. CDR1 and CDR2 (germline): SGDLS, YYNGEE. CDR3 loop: CASSVAGQSYNEQFF. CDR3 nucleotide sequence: TGTGCCAGCAGCGTAGCGGGACAGTCCTACAATGAGCAGTTCTTC.

The CDR3 loop reads CASSFTDLAGGYEQFF. The CDR3 coding sequence is TGTGCCAGCAGCTTCACGGACCTAGCGGGAGGGTATGAGCAGTTCTTC. The chain couples TRBV11-1 to TRBJ2-1, with TRBD2 matching 12 bases. J was trimmed by 8 bases and V by 3 bases; bases with no gene match: 8. Germline-derived CDR1 and CDR2 are SGHAT and FQDESV (reference sequence). The CDR3 covers 16 residues.

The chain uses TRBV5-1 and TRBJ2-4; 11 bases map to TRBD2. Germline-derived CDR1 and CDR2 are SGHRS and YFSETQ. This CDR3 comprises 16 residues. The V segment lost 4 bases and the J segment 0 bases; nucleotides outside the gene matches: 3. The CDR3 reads CASSRGLAVAKNIQYF. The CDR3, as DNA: TGCGCCAGCAGCAGGGGACTAGCGGTAGCCAAAAACATTCAGTACTTC.

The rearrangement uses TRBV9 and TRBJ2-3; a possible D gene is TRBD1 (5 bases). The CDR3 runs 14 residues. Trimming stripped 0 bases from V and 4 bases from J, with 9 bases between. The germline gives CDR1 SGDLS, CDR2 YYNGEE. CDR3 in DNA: TGTGCCAGCAGCGTAGGTGACAGAGCAGATACGCAGTATTTT. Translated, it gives CASSVGDRADTQYF.

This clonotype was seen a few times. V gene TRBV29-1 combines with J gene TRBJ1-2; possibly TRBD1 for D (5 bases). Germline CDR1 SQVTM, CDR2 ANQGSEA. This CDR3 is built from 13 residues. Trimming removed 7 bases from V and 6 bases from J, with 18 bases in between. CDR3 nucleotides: TGCAGCGAGAGGTCGGCGGGGGTAGATGGCTACACCTTC. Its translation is CSERSAGVDGYTF.

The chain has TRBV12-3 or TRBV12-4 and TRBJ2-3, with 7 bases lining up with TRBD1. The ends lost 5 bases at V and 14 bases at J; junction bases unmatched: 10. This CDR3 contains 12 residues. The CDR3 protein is CASSMTGRYAYF. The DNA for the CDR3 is TGTGCCAGCAGTATGACAGGGAGATACGCGTATTTT.

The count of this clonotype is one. Here the CDR3 reads CASSEYEGRYGYTF. CDR3 DNA sequence: TGTGCCAGCAGTGAATATGAGGGAAGGTATGGCTACACCTTC. The genes are TRBV25-1 and TRBJ1-2, with unresolved D. Trimming stripped 0 bases from V and 5 bases from J, with 10 bases between. Germline CDR1 reads MGHDK; CDR2 reads SYGVNS. CDR3 length: 14 amino acids.

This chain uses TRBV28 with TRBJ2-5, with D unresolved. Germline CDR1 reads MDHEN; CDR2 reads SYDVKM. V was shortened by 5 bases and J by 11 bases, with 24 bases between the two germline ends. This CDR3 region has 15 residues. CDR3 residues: CASSTAQERLDEQYF. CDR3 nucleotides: TGTGCCAGCAGTACTGCCCAGGAGAGGCTCGATGAGCAGTACTTC.